The 10 T cell receptor beta chains below come from one sample, sequenced in a study of T cell repertoires in cytomegalovirus infection. Their antigens are not known. MiXCR was run by TCRdb on the reads, yielding one entry per CDR3 protein. The table has more than 75,000 distinct CDR3 sequences, 25% to 30% seen once. Specimen: CD8+ T cells from cultured PBMCs, collected from culture after CMV antigen stimulation. The receptor set was obtained from a human donor in good health (CMV status not recorded). Some clones in this sample may be carry-over from other donors' samples.

This clonotype appeared many times. This chain joins TRBV7-2 and TRBJ2-7; D is uncertain. Trimming shortened V by 5 bases and J by 6 bases, and 14 bases separated the two germline ends. The CDR3 runs to 13 residues. The germline gives CDR1 SGHTA, CDR2 FQGNSA. For the CDR3, the DNA is TGTGCCAGCAGCCTAAATACAGTGTTCGAGCAGTACTTC. Protein: CASSLNTVFEQYF.

In regard to this clonotype: Relative to the germline gene, one junction end is altered; a read error may explain this. This rearrangement joins TRBV7-8 to TRBJ1-5; tentative D call: TRBD1 (5 bases). Germline CDR1 SGHVS, CDR2 FQNEAQ. This CDR3 contains 14 residues. CDR3 nucleotides: TGTGCCAGCGCACAAGGGGCCATCGGTCAGTCCCAGCATTTT. Protein: CASAQGAIGQSQHF. The full variable domain, rest sourced from reference TRBV7-8 and TRBJ1-5, is GAGVSQSPRYKVAKRGQDVALRCDPISGHVSLFWYQQALGQGPEFLTYFQNEAQLDKSGLPSDRFFAERPEGSVSTLKIQRTQQEDSAVYLCASAQGAIGQSQHFGDGTRLSIL.

This clonotype has just a few counts. The V call is TRBV15, the J call TRBJ2-3; D not certain. Germline CDR1 reads LNHNV; CDR2 reads YYDKDF (reference sequence). The CDR3 loop spans 15 amino acids. V lost 4 bases, J lost 6 bases, and 17 bases lay in between. The CDR3 region has the DNA TGTGCCACCAGCACCTTGGACCTGTTGTTCGATACGCAGTATTTT. This sequence encodes CATSTLDLLFDTQYF.

The genes are TRBV12-3 or TRBV12-4 and TRBJ1-1; no clear D. The CDR3 is made up of 13 amino acids. Deletions cut 7 bases from V and 1 base from J, with 10 bases between. In DNA form, the CDR3 reads TGTGCCAGCACCCTAATTCCGAACACTGAAGCTTTCTTT. Encoded protein: CASTLIPNTEAFF.

This clonotype was detected only a few times. The chain employs TRBV11-1 and TRBJ1-4; possible D gene TRBD1, 6 bases. Germline V gene sequence: CDR1 SGHAT, CDR2 FQDESV (reference sequence). The V gene lost 5 bases and the J gene lost 7 bases, with 20 bases spanning the gap. This CDR3 is built from 16 residues. CDR3 residues: CASSARTARWGEKLFF. The CDR3 DNA reads as TGTGCCAGCAGCGCGCGGACAGCCAGATGGGGTGAAAAACTGTTTTTT.

The chain uses TRBV6-7 and TRBJ1-2, with TRBD1 matching over 7 bases. TRBV6-7 carries the ORF label, with uncertain function. Unmatched junction bases numbered 15, after V lost 2 bases and J lost 3 bases. The CDR3 length is 18 residues. The CDR3 region has the DNA TGTGCCAGCAGTTACCGCCCGCCCAGGAGGGGGCGAGACTATGGCTACACCTTC. Translating gives CASSYRPPRRGRDYGYTF.

DNA of the CDR3: TGTGCCAGCAGCTTACAGGGAAGGGATCAGCCCCAGCATTTT. It translates to CASSLQGRDQPQHF. V usage is TRBV5-6 and J usage is TRBJ1-5, with D maybe TRBD1 (6 bases). From germline, CDR1 is SGHDT and CDR2 YYEEEE. The germline V and J ends were trimmed by 2 bases and 5 bases, with 11 bases remaining between them. This CDR3 is 14 amino acids long. The full variable domain, its missing parts supplied by reference TRBV5-6 and TRBJ1-5, is DAGVTQSPTHLIKTRGQQVTLRCSPKSGHDTVSWYQQALGQGPQFIFQYYEEEERQRGNFPDRFSGHQFPNYSSELNVNALLLGDSALYLCASSLQGRDQPQHFGDGTRLSIL.

V is TRBV25-1 and J is TRBJ2-3, with D tentatively TRBD1 (7 bases). The CDR3 spans 16 residues. V lost 6 bases and J 4 bases, leaving 20 bases between the germline ends. The germline CDR1 and CDR2 sequences are MGHDK and SYGVNS. The DNA of the CDR3 is TGTGCCAGCAGCCCAGGGGGGCGGACGGTCGCAGATACGCAGTATTTT. Its translation is CASSPGGRTVADTQYF.

This clonotype has just a few counts. The rearrangement joins TRBV28 to TRBJ2-2; tentative D call: TRBD2 (5 bases). Germline-derived CDR1 and CDR2 are MDHEN and SYDVKM. This CDR3 has 16 residues. Deletions cut 3 bases from V and 0 bases from J, with 11 bases between. The CDR3 loop reads CASSLEDWPNTGELFF. CDR3 DNA: TGTGCCAGCAGTTTGGAGGACTGGCCGAACACCGGGGAGCTGTTTTTT.

This CDR3 is CASSQDQTGLLNTEAFF. As DNA, the CDR3 is TGCGCCAGCAGCCAAGATCAAACGGGACTGTTGAACACTGAAGCTTTCTTT. This chain connects TRBV4-1 to TRBJ1-1; D perhaps matches TRBD1 (5 bases). Germline CDR1 is MGHRA and CDR2 is YSYEKL. The V and J ends lost 0 bases and 0 bases respectively, with 14 bases between them. CDR3 length equals 17 residues.